These T cell receptor beta chains were read from a single sample in a study of T-cell memory formation after mild COVID-19. TCRdb analysed the 5' RACE reads with MiXCR anew, one entry per CDR3 protein. The sample gives around 450,000 distinct CDR3 sequences, 24% of which show up once; 8.5% to 10% is in the top ten. The source material was PBMCs or a T cell subset sorted from them (not recorded which). The receptor set was obtained from an adult woman who had mild COVID-19 (a few samples of this study predate the infection). Cell type and time point are not known. The conserved cysteine and the conserved F or W are not part of the CDR3 here.

TRBJ1-6,TRBV9,ASSADRGLGSPLH
TRBJ2-7,TRBV10-3,AISPSTYEQY
TRBJ2-1,TRBV7-2,ASSFLMGYNEQF
TRBJ1-1,TRBV3-1,ASSPFSMTAEAF
TRBJ2-1,TRBV20-1,SAVGGGLINEQF
TRBJ2-1,TRBV29-1,SVTLLERGNEQF
TRBJ1-2,TRBV24-1,ATSDPRQGPNYGYT
TRBJ2-7,TRBV27,ASSPVGGPYEQY
TRBJ2-2,TRBV15,ATDRGVNAGELF
TRBJ2-1,TRBV12-3/TRBV12-4,ASSWGGSSYNEQF
TRBJ1-3,TRBV4-1,ASSQDRGTGNTIY
TRBJ1-1,TRBV9,ASSASLGGTGTEAF
TRBJ1-1,TRBV7-9,ASSLGGSDNTEAF
TRBJ2-2,TRBV20-1,SARPASYTGELF
TRBJ2-2,TRBV4-1,ASSQGGTWGGELF
TRBJ2-7,TRBV27,ASSKSGTALVLPYEQY
TRBJ1-2,TRBV4-3,ASSQAVRQNYGYT
TRBJ2-3,TRBV7-2,ARGSAGGGDTQY
TRBJ2-5,TRBV9,ASSVGPVIQETQY
TRBJ2-3,TRBV3-1,ASSQGTSSTDTQY
TRBJ1-2,TRBV6-2/TRBV6-3,ASSYSSTGTYGYT
TRBJ2-3,TRBV10-3,AISGWVGSTDTQY
TRBJ2-5,TRBV4-2,ASSQGSGRYQETQY
TRBJ2-3,TRBV10-3,AISEYTSTDTQY